This TCR beta chain derives from a study of T cell responses to AZD1222 COVID-19 vaccine. Study-wide points: Compared with day 0, the breadth and depth of the Spike-specific TCR repertoire rose significantly after two doses of AZD1222. Among vaccine-associated CD4 TCRs, coverage spanned spike, with dominance at 160-218 and 743-854.

The CDR3 runs 14 residues. Trimming left V 0 bases short and J 5 bases short, with 11 bases between. Germline V gives CDR1 SGDLS, CDR2 YYNGEE. Assay: immunoSEQ multiplex PCR; the TCRdb copy retains only in-frame clones and omits some. The data hold around 160,000 clones, with about 91% observed a single time. As concerns this clone: The antigen is undetermined.

The chain recombines TRBV9 with TRBJ2-5; D perhaps matches TRBD2 (6 bases). Source: peripheral blood, taken 28 days after the second AZD1222 dose. The TCR comes from an adult who received the AZD1222 COVID-19 vaccine. CDR3 sequence: CASSVGGGLETQYF. The CDR3 DNA is TGTGCCAGCAGCGTAGGTGGGGGGTTGGAGACCCAGTACTTC.